The 15 T cell receptor beta chains below were found in one sample sequenced in a study of pediatric ulcerative colitis. Repertoires were generated with immunoSEQ multiplex PCR, while TCRdb's copy carries only in-frame clones and drops some. Of 10,000 or so clones in the sample, approximately 89% are singletons; the top ten hold 7%. Input material: blood. The receptors here all came from a girl aged 10-17 years with moderate ulcerative colitis.

For the CDR3, the DNA is TGTGCCAGCAGCATCACCGGGACAGGGGGCAGAGAGACCCAGTACTTC. Translation gives CASSITGTGGRETQYF. The chain recombines TRBV7-8 with TRBJ2-5, with 12 positions matching TRBD1. The V segment lost 5 bases and the J segment 4 bases; nucleotides outside the gene matches: 8. The germline V gene has CDR1 SGHVS and CDR2 FQNEAQ. The CDR3 loop spans 16 amino acids.

V usage is TRBV2 and J usage is TRBJ2-7; a weak D match, TRBD2 (7 bases). CDR1 and CDR2 (germline): SNHLY, FYNNEI. The CDR3 length is 14 residues. Between the trimmed V and J ends, which lost 6 bases and 6 bases, there was a span of 18 bases. The CDR3 DNA sequence: TGTGCCAGCAGCCGTCTCACGGGGGGCCTCGAGCAGTACTTC. It is translated as CASSRLTGGLEQYF. The full variable domain, with the rest looked up from reference TRBV2 and TRBJ2-7, is EPEVTQTPSHQVTQMGQEVILRCVPISNHLYFYWYRQILGQKVEFLVSFYNNEISEKSEIFDDQFSVERPDGSNFTLKIRSTKLEDSAMYFCASSRLTGGLEQYFGPGTRLTVT.

This chain connects TRBV19 to TRBJ2-7; 8 nucleotides align to TRBD1. The CDR3 covers 15 residues. V shed 2 bases and J 4 bases; nucleotides not matched to a gene: 7. Germline V gene data show CDR1 as LNHDA and CDR2 as SQIVND (reference sequence). The CDR3 region is CASSILAGGGYEQYF. For the CDR3, the DNA is TGTGCCAGTAGTATATTGGCAGGGGGCGGGTACGAGCAGTACTTC.

This clone was picked up a small number of times. This sequence joins TRBV7-9 and TRBJ1-2; TRBD1 aligns across 7 bases. Germline V CDR1 and CDR2: SEHNR, FQNEAQ (reference sequence). The CDR3 consists of 13 residues. J gave up 8 bases and V 1 base, and 4 bases lay outside the gene matches. This CDR3 is CASSLGTGEGYTF. The DNA for the CDR3 is TGTGCCAGCAGCTTAGGGACAGGTGAAGGCTACACCTTC.

CDR3 region: CASSVGDYTF. DNA of the CDR3: TGTGCCAGCAGTGTGGGAGACTACACCTTC. This rearrangement joins TRBV6-1 to TRBJ1-2; D gene unclear. In germline, CDR1 is MNHNS, CDR2 SASEGT. The V gene lost 4 bases and the J gene lost 10 bases, with 7 bases spanning the gap. CDR3 length: 10 amino acids.

V usage is TRBV5-4 and J usage is TRBJ2-3; no clear D. Germline V lookup: CDR1 SGHNT, CDR2 YYREEE (reference sequence). V lost 6 bases to trimming and J lost 2 bases, with 13 bases between them. This CDR3 contains 14 residues. The CDR3 sequence is CASTSTVLTDTQYF. The CDR3, as DNA: TGTGCCAGCACAAGCACGGTCCTCACAGATACGCAGTATTTT. The full variable domain, with the rest looked up from reference TRBV5-4 and TRBJ2-3, is ETGVTQSPTHLIKTRGQQVTLRCSSQSGHNTVSWYQQALGQGPQFIFQYYREEENGRGNFPPRFSGLQFPNYSSELNVNALELDDSALYLCASTSTVLTDTQYFGPGTRLTVL.

CDR3 loop: CASSATSGSLNEQFF. The CDR3 DNA follows: TGTGCCAGCAGCGCGACTAGCGGGAGTCTCAATGAGCAGTTCTTC. The V gene is TRBV9, the J gene TRBJ2-1; TRBD2 agrees at 12 bases. The CDR3 is 15 residues long. Trimming took 3 bases from V and 6 from J; bases not matched to a gene: 4. The germline V gene has CDR1 SGDLS and CDR2 YYNGEE.

The chain recombines TRBV5-5 with TRBJ2-7; D is ambiguous. The CDR3 has 11 residues. V was pared by 3 bases and J by 4 bases, with 5 bases between. Looked up from germline, CDR1 is SGHKS and CDR2 is YYEKEE (reference sequence). The CDR3 region is CASSSRYEQYF. CDR3 nucleotide sequence: TGTGCCAGCAGCTCACGGTACGAGCAGTACTTC.

This clone was seen a single time. The chain couples TRBV6-1 to TRBJ2-7, with 11 bases identical to TRBD1. V shed 5 bases and J 1 base; nucleotides not matched to a gene: 4. The CDR3 length is 15 residues. Germline assignment: CDR1 MNHNS and CDR2 SASEGT. The CDR3 DNA reads TGTGCCAGCAGTTCCGGGACAGGGGGATCCTACGAGCAGTACTTC. Translating it yields CASSSGTGGSYEQYF.

This sequence joins TRBV9 and TRBJ1-2, with TRBD1 identical over 7 bases. V shed 4 bases, J shed 8 bases, and the junction held 14 bases outside the gene matches. Germline values: CDR1 SGDLS, CDR2 YYNGEE. This CDR3 is 15 amino acids long. CDR3 residues: CASSPPWDSYGGYTF. DNA for the CDR3: TGTGCCAGCAGCCCCCCCTGGGACAGCTATGGAGGCTACACCTTC.

This chain joins TRBV19 and TRBJ2-1, with 11 positions matching TRBD1. V shed 6 bases, J shed 8 bases, and the junction held 3 bases outside the gene matches. This CDR3 has 13 amino acids. Germline lookup yields CDR1 LNHDA and CDR2 SQIVND (reference sequence). The CDR3 coding sequence is TGTGCCAGTAGAAGGGACAGGGGGGATGAGCAGTTCTTC. Translation gives CASRRDRGDEQFF.

The chain combines TRBV5-5 with TRBJ2-2; a weak D match, TRBD1 (6 bases). Germline assignment: CDR1 SGHKS and CDR2 YYEKEE (reference sequence). The CDR3 is 13 residues long. Deletions cut 8 bases from V and 5 bases from J, with 13 bases between. The CDR3 nucleotides are TGTGCCAGTACAGGGTTAGGTACCGGGGAGCTGTTTTTT. This sequence encodes CASTGLGTGELFF.

In its sample, this clone was seen a few times. This chain joins TRBV5-1 and TRBJ1-2, with D unclear. This CDR3 has 13 amino acids. Trimming removed 4 bases at V and 0 bases at J, with 7 bases between. CDR1 is SGHRS, CDR2 YFSETQ, per germline. The CDR3 bases are TGCGCCAGCAGCACGACATCTAACTATGGCTACACCTTC. Encoded protein: CASSTTSNYGYTF.

V is TRBV7-9 and J is TRBJ2-7, with 7 bases aligning to TRBD2. The CDR3 is made up of 15 amino acids. V dropped 1 base and J dropped 0; count of bases not matched to a gene: 3. Germline V gene lookup returns CDR1 SEHNR and CDR2 FQNEAQ (reference sequence). The CDR3: CASSLGLASSYEQYF. In DNA form, the CDR3 reads TGTGCCAGCAGCTTAGGACTAGCCAGCTCCTACGAGCAGTACTTC.

The chain is built from TRBV28 and TRBJ2-1, with 10 nucleotides matching TRBD2. This CDR3 contains 16 residues. Germline loops: CDR1 MDHEN, CDR2 SYDVKM. V trimming: 7 bases; J trimming: 4 bases; junction bases outside the gene matches: 10. CDR3 protein: CASNPSGTSVYNEQFF. In DNA form, the CDR3 reads TGTGCCAGCAACCCCTCCGGGACTAGCGTTTACAATGAGCAGTTCTTC.